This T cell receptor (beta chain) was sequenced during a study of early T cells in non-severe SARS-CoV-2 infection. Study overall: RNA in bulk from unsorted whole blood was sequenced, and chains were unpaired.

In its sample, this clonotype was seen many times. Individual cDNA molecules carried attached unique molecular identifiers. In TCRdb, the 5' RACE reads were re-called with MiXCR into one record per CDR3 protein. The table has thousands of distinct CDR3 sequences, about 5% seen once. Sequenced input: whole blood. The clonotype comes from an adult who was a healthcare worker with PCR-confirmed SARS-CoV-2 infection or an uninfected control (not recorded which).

The CDR3 coding sequence is TGCGCCAGCAGGGGACTAGCGGTGAACACCGGGGAGCTGTTTTTT. Its translation: CASRGLAVNTGELFF. The rearrangement uses TRBV5-1 and TRBJ2-2; 11 bases agree with TRBD2. CDR1 is SGHRS and CDR2 is YFSETQ in the germline V gene. The CDR3 sequence is 15 residues long. With V trimmed by 5 bases and J by 1 base, 1 base remained unmatched.